One and the same sample provided the 15 T cell receptor beta chains below, sequenced in a study of siplizumab effects on memory and regulatory T cells. Using immunoSEQ multiplex PCR, the repertoire was profiled, and TCRdb retains in-frame clones only, with some absent. The sample lists approximately 60,000 clones; just over 95% were seen once. The sequenced material came from naive CD8+ T cells sorted from blood. Receptor source: a human donor in good health.

The chain recombines TRBV19 with TRBJ1-6, with D possibly TRBD1 on 6 matching bases. Trimming stripped 4 bases from V and 3 bases from J, with 13 bases between. Germline-derived CDR1 and CDR2 are LNHDA and SQIVND (reference sequence). The CDR3 contains 16 residues. The CDR3 nucleotides are TGTGCCAGTAGTAGCCCGGGGGCCGACTATAATTCACCCCTCCACTTT. It specifies CASSSPGADYNSPLHF.

Remarks on this clone: This CDR3 is also generated by other DNA sequences in the sample. The chain employs TRBV6-5 and TRBJ1-1; no clear D. CDR1 is MNHEY and CDR2 is SVGAGI in the germline V gene. V gave up 0 bases and J gave up 0 bases, with 2 bases separating them. There are 13 residues in the CDR3. In nucleotides, the CDR3 is TGTGCCAGCAGTTACTCAGTGAACACTGAAGCTTTCTTT. It specifies CASSYSVNTEAFF.

The genes are TRBV27 and TRBJ2-3; D assignment may be TRBD1 or TRBD2 (5 bases each). Germline V lookup: CDR1 MNHEY, CDR2 SMNVEV (reference sequence). This CDR3 region has 16 residues. V gave up 7 bases and J gave up 2 bases, with 19 bases separating them. CDR3 in DNA: TGTGCCAGCAAGGGATGGGGGACGGATCTCACAGATACGCAGTATTTT. Translating gives CASKGWGTDLTDTQYF.

This chain links TRBV2 with TRBJ1-5; D gene unclear. V was clipped by 6 bases and J by 0 bases, with 12 bases between them. From germline, CDR1 is SNHLY and CDR2 FYNNEI. The CDR3 totals 15 residues. The CDR3 nucleotides read TGTGCCAGCAGCGAGGACGGATATAGCAATCAGCCCCAGCATTTT. Its translation is CASSEDGYSNQPQHF.

The J gene is TRBJ1-2, the V gene TRBV2, with 9 bases aligning to TRBD1. This CDR3 region has 14 residues. Trimming took 4 bases from V and 6 from J; bases not matched to a gene: 6. Germline lookup yields CDR1 SNHLY and CDR2 FYNNEI. CDR3 in amino acids: CASSVGTGLDGYTF. The CDR3 nucleotides read TGTGCCAGCAGTGTAGGGACAGGGCTTGATGGCTACACCTTC.

The gene calls are TRBV30 and TRBJ2-2; D is ambiguous. The CDR3 is 10 amino acids. Trimming removed 4 bases from V and 6 bases from J, with 3 bases in between. Germline V CDR1 and CDR2: GTSNPN, SVGIG (reference sequence). In DNA form, the CDR3 reads TGTGCCTGGAAGGCCGGGGAGCTGTTTTTT. It codes for CAWKAGELFF.

V usage is TRBV5-4 and J usage is TRBJ2-5, with D possibly TRBD1 on 6 matching bases. V lost 1 base and J 5 bases, leaving 6 bases between the germline ends. The CDR3 is 12 residues long. In germline, CDR1 is SGHNT, CDR2 YYREEE (reference sequence). The CDR3 reads CASSLQGETQYF. The DNA of the CDR3 is TGTGCCAGCAGCTTGCAGGGGGAGACCCAGTACTTC.

The chain employs TRBV9 and TRBJ2-2, with D unclear. CDR1 and CDR2 from the germline V gene are SGDLS and YYNGEE. The germline V and J ends were trimmed by 3 bases and 1 base, with 1 base remaining between them. The CDR3 loop spans 12 amino acids. The CDR3: CASSENTGELFF. Written as DNA, the CDR3 is TGTGCCAGCAGCGAGAACACCGGGGAGCTGTTTTTT.

The chain recombines TRBV6-5 with TRBJ2-5; no firm D call. The germline CDR1 and CDR2 sequences are MNHEY and SVGAGI. This CDR3 spans 13 amino acids. Trimming removed 4 bases at V and 1 base at J, with 7 bases between. The CDR3 sequence is CASSLATQETQYF. The CDR3 DNA follows: TGTGCCAGCAGTTTGGCTACCCAAGAGACCCAGTACTTC.

This rearrangement joins TRBV7-9 to TRBJ2-1; D may be TRBD2 (6 bases). V lost 0 bases and J 7 bases, leaving 7 bases between the germline ends. Per the germline V gene, CDR1 is SEHNR and CDR2 is FQNEAQ (reference sequence). This CDR3 contains 13 residues. Written as DNA, the CDR3 is TGTGCCAGCAGCTTAGCGGGAGGAAATGAGCAGTTCTTC. Translated: CASSLAGGNEQFF.

This sequence joins TRBV21-1 and TRBJ1-1; TRBD1, as called in the table, went unchecked against the DNA. TRBV21-1 corresponds to a pseudogene. This CDR3 comprises 13 residues. Written as DNA, the CDR3 is TGTGCCCCACAGGGGGGGGGAGGGACTGAAGCTTTCTTT. This translates into CAPQGGGGTEAFF.

The V gene is TRBV4-2, the J gene TRBJ2-7; 11 nucleotides match TRBD2. The germline V gene has CDR1 LGHNA and CDR2 YNFKEQ. After removal of 2 bases from V and 4 bases from J, the junction contained 4 bases not matched to a gene. The CDR3 totals 15 residues. The DNA of the CDR3 is TGTGCCAGCAGCCAATTAGCGGGGGGGCCTTACGAGCAGTACTTC. Its translation: CASSQLAGGPYEQYF.

This clone has a single count. This rearrangement joins TRBV7-6 to TRBJ2-2, with 8 bases lining up with TRBD1. Trimming at V came to 2 bases and at J to 2 bases, leaving 13 bases not matched to a gene. Germline CDR1 SGHVS, CDR2 FNYEAQ. The CDR3 consists of 19 residues. The CDR3 sequence is CASSLTFWSGTGNTGELFF. The CDR3 DNA follows: TGTGCCAGCAGCTTAACCTTCTGGTCCGGGACAGGAAACACCGGGGAGCTGTTTTTT.

The rearrangement joins TRBV9 to TRBJ2-1; TRBD2 agrees at 10 bases. Looked up from germline, CDR1 is SGDLS and CDR2 is YYNGEE. This CDR3 is built from 16 residues. Germline trimming cut 4 bases from V and 5 bases from J; bases unmatched to any gene: 9. CDR3 protein: CASSPAGGPGDNEQFF. In DNA form, the CDR3 reads TGTGCCAGCAGCCCAGCGGGGGGGCCGGGAGACAATGAGCAGTTCTTC.

The V and J genes are TRBV2 and TRBJ2-4; no reliable D call. V lost 5 bases and J 0 bases, leaving 5 bases between the germline ends. This CDR3 spans 13 amino acids. Germline values: CDR1 SNHLY, CDR2 FYNNEI. CDR3 coding DNA: TGTGCCAGCAGTCCAGGAGCCAAAAACATTCAGTACTTC. It yields the protein CASSPGAKNIQYF.